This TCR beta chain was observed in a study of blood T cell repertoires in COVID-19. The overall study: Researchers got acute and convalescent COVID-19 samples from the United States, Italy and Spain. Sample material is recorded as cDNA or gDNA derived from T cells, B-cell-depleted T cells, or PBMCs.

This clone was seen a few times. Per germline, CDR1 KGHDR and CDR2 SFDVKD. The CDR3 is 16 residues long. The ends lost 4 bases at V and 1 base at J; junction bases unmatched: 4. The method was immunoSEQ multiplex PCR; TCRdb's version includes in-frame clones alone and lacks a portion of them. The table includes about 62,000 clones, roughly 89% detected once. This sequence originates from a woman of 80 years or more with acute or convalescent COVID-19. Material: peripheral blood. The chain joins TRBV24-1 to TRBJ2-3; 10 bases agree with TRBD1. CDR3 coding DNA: TGTGCCACCAGTGAGGTGACAGGGGGCGGCACAGATACGCAGTATTTT. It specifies CATSEVTGGGTDTQYF.